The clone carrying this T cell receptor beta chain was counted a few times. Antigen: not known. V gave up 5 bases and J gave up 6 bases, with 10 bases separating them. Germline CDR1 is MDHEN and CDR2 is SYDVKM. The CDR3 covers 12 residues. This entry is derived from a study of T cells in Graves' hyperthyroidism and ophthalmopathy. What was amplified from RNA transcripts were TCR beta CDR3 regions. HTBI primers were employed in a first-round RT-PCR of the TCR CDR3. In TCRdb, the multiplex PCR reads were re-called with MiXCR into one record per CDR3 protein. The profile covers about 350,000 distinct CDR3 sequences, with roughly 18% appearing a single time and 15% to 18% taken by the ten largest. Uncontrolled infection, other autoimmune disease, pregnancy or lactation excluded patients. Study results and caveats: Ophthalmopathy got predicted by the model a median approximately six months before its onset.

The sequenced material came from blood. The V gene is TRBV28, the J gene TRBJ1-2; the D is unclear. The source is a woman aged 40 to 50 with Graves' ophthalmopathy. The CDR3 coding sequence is TGTGCCAGCAGTCCCAGTGAGAATGGCTACACCTTC. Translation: CASSPSENGYTF.